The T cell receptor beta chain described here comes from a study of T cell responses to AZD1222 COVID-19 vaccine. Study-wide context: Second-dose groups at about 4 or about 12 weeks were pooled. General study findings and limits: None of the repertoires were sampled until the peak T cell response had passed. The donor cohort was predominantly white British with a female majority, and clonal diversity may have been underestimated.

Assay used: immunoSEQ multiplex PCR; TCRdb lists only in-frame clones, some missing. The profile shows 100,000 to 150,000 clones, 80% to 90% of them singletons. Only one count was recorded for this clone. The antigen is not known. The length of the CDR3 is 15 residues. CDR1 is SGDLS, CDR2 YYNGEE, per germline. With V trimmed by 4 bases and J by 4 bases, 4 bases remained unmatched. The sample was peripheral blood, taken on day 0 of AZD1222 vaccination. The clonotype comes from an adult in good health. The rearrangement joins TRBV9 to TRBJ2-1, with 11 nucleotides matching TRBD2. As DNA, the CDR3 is TGTGCCAGCAGCATGGGACTAGCGGATTACAATGAGCAGTTCTTC. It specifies CASSMGLADYNEQFF.